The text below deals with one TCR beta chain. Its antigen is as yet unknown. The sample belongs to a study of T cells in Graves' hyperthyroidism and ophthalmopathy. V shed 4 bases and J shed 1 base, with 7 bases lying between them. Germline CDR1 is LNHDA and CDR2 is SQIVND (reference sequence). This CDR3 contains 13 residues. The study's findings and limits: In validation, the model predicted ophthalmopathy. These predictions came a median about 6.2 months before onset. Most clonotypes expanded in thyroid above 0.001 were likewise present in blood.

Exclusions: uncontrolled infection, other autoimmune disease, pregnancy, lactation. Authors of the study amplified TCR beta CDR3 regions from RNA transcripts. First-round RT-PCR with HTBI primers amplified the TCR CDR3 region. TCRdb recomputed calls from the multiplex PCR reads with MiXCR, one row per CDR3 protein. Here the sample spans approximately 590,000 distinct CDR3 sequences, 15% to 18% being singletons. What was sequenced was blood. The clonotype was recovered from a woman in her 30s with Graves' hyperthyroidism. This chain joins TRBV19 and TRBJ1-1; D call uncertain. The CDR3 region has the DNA TGTGCCAGTAGTAGGTCTCAGAACACTGAAGCTTTCTTT. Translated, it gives CASSRSQNTEAFF.